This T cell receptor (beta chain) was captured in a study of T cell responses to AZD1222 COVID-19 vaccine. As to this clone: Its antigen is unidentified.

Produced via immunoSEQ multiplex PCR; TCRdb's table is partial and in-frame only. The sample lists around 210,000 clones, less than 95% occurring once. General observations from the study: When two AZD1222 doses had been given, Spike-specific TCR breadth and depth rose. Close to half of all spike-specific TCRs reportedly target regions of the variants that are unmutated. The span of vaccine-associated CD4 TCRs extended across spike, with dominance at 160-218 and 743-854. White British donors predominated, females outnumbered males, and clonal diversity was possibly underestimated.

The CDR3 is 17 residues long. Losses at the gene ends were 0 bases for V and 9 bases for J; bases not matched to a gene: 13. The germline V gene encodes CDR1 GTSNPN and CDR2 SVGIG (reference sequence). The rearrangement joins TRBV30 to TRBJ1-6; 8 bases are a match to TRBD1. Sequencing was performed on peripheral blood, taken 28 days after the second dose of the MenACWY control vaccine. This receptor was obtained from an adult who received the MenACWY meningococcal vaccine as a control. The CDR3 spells CAWSVPAGGDVPSPLHF. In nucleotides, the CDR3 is TGTGCCTGGAGTGTCCCGGCAGGGGGCGATGTCCCTTCACCCCTCCACTTT.